The 5 T cell receptor beta chains below come from one sample, sequenced in a study of T cell responses to AZD1222 COVID-19 vaccine. Clones were read by immunoSEQ multiplex PCR, and TCRdb kept only the in-frame ones, dropping some. The sample holds 50,000 to 65,000 clones; roughly four fifths are singletons and the top ten take 20% to 30%. The specimen comprised peripheral blood, sampled 28 days after the second AZD1222 dose. The receptors come from an adult who received the AZD1222 COVID-19 vaccine.

This clone occurred once. The chain has TRBV7-8 and TRBJ2-3; 10 bases match TRBD2. V was clipped by 6 bases and J by 2 bases; unmatched bases: 5. Germline V gives CDR1 SGHVS, CDR2 FQNEAQ. This CDR3 spans 15 amino acids. This CDR3 reads CASSPSGSATDTQYF. CDR3 DNA: TGTGCCAGCAGTCCTAGCGGGAGTGCCACAGATACGCAGTATTTT. The full variable domain, completed using reference TRBV7-8 and TRBJ2-3, is GAGVSQSPRYKVAKRGQDVALRCDPISGHVSLFWYQQALGQGPEFLTYFQNEAQLDKSGLPSDRFFAERPEGSVSTLKIQRTQQEDSAVYLCASSPSGSATDTQYFGPGTRLTVL.

The CDR3 DNA is TGTGCCAGCAGCTCCCTCCAGGGTTCACCCCTCCACTTT. Translated: CASSSLQGSPLHF. This chain links TRBV7-2 with TRBJ1-6, with a weak D call TRBD1 (5 bases). The CDR3 has 13 residues. Trimming cost V 4 bases and J 9 bases, with 10 bases left between them. From germline, CDR1 is SGHTA and CDR2 FQGNSA.

The CDR3 spells CASSPSSTEGILFF. The DNA of the CDR3 is TGTGCCAGCTCACCCTCTTCGACAGAAGGTATTCTGTTTTTT. V and J are TRBV18 and TRBJ1-4; weak D call: TRBD1 (5 bases). This CDR3 spans 14 amino acids. V lost 3 bases to trimming and J lost 14 bases, with 19 bases between them. Germline CDR1 reads KGHSH; CDR2 reads LQKENI. Full variable domain (missing parts from reference TRBV18 and TRBJ1-4): NAGVMQNPRHLVRRRGQEARLRCSPMKGHSHVYWYRQLPEEGLKFMVYLQKENIIDESGMPKERFSAEFPKEGPSILRIQQVVRGDSAAYFCASSPSSTEGILFFGSGTQLSVL.

The DNA of the CDR3 is TGTGCCAGCTCACCACGATCGACAGGGGGTATCGGGGAGCTGTTTTTT. Its translation is CASSPRSTGGIGELFF. The chain is built from TRBV18 and TRBJ2-2; the match to TRBD1 covers 9 bases. V trimming: 1 base; J trimming: 7 bases; junction bases outside the gene matches: 7. This CDR3 comprises 16 residues. Per germline, CDR1 KGHSH and CDR2 LQKENI.

The CDR3 DNA reads as TGTGCCAGTAGTATAGGGGTTGCAACTAATGAAAAACTGTTTTTT. Translation: CASSIGVATNEKLFF. The rearrangement joins TRBV19 to TRBJ1-4; D not certain. The V gene lost 1 base and the J gene lost 0 bases, with 6 bases spanning the gap. Per germline, CDR1 LNHDA and CDR2 SQIVND (reference sequence). This CDR3 contains 15 residues.